This paragraph reports one T cell receptor beta chain. As yet, its antigen is unknown. The sample comes from a study of shared clonotypes between healthy human individuals. Findings of the study overall: Generally, naive subsets came out with larger estimated richness than memory subsets.

In replicate PCRs of sorted subsets, approximately 200 ng DNA, roughly 27,000 T cell genomes, was used. Measured with immunoSEQ multiplex PCR; TCRdb has only the in-frame clones, and not every one. The table has roughly 380,000 clones, approximately 96% seen once. The CDR3 runs 16 residues. Trimming pared 4 bases from V and 0 bases from J, leaving 13 bases between. Germline V gene data show CDR1 as SGHVS and CDR2 as FNYEAQ. The chain recombines TRBV7-6 with TRBJ2-1; tentative D call: TRBD2 (5 bases). This sequence originates from a man aged 25 to 40 in good health. The sample comprised memory CD8+ T cells sorted from blood. Noted subset: CD45RO+ cells pooled with CCR7-negative TemRA cells. DNA for the CDR3: TGTGCCAGCAGCTCCCCGGACTCCCACTCCTACAATGAGCAGTTCTTC. Encoded protein: CASSSPDSHSYNEQFF.